This TCR beta chain was identified during a study of blood T cells in healthy people across ages. Donors ranged from roughly 6 to 95 years old and were healthy Caucasians in Russia. A second PCR of about 7 to 12 cycles used a sample-barcoded 5' primer and a J-beta primer mix. Every sample gave at least 3 million paired-end reads containing CDR3. TCRdb re-derived calls from the 5' RACE reads in MiXCR, one entry per CDR3 protein. Here the sample spans 850,000 to 1,300,000 distinct CDR3 sequences, more than 40% being singletons. This clonotype was recorded a few times. This sequence originates from a woman aged 60 to 75 in good health. Sequenced: blood.

The DNA of the CDR3 is TGTGCCAGCAGTGATAGAGCGGGAGGGTACAATGAGCAGTTCTTC. It codes for CASSDRAGGYNEQFF. This rearrangement joins TRBV6-1 to TRBJ2-1; 10 bases line up with TRBD2. This CDR3 has 15 residues. Germline CDR1 reads MNHNS; CDR2 reads SASEGT. V lost 3 bases to trimming and J lost 4 bases; unmatched junction nucleotides: 3.